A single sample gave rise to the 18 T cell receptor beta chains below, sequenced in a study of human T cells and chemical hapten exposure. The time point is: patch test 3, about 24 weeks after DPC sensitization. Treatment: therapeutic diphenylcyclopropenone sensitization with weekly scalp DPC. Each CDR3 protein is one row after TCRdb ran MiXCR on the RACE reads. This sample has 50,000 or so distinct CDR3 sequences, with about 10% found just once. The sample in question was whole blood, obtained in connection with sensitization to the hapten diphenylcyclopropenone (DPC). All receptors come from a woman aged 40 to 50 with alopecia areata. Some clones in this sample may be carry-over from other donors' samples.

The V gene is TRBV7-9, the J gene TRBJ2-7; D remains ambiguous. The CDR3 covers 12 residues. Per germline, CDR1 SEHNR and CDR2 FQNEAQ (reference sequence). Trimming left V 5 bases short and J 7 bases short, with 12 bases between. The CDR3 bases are TGTGCCAGCAGCACGCCTACCGGTGAGCAGTACTTC. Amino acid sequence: CASSTPTGEQYF.

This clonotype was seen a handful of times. The CDR3 is CASSHRGEAGELFF. The DNA for the CDR3 is TGTGCCAGCAGCCACAGGGGAGAAGCCGGGGAGCTGTTTTTT. The J gene is TRBJ2-2, the V gene TRBV12-3 or TRBV12-4; 7 bases agree with TRBD1. The CDR3 contains 14 residues. Unmatched junction bases numbered 7, after V lost 6 bases and J lost 6 bases.

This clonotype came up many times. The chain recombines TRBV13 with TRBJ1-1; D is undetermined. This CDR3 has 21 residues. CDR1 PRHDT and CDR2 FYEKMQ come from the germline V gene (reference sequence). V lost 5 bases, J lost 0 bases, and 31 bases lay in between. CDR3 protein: CASSLRGSSSLPLVVNTEAFF. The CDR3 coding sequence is TGTGCCAGCAGCCTGAGAGGTAGCAGCTCGCTCCCATTGGTGGTGAACACTGAAGCTTTCTTT. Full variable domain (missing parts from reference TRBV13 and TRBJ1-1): AAGVIQSPRHLIKEKRETATLKCYPIPRHDTVYWYQQGPGQDPQFLISFYEKMQSDKGSIPDRFSAQQFSDYHSELNMSSLELGDSALYFCASSLRGSSSLPLVVNTEAFFGQGTRLTVV.

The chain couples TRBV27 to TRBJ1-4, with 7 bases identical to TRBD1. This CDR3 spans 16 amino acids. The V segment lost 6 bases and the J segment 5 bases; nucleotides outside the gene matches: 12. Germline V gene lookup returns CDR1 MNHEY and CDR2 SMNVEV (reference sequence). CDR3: CASSPLSGTVNEKLFF. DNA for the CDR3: TGTGCCAGCAGCCCACTCTCCGGGACAGTCAATGAAAAACTGTTTTTT.

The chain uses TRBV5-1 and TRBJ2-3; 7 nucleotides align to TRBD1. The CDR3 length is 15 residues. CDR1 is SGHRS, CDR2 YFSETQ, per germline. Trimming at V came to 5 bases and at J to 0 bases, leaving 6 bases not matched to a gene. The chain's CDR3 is CASRRDSSSTDTQYF. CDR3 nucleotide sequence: TGCGCCAGCAGACGGGACAGCTCTAGCACAGATACGCAGTATTTT.

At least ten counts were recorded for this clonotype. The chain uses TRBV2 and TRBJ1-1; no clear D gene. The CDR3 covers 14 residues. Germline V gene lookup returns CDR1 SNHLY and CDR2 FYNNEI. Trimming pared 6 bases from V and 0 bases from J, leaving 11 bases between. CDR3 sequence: CASRHRVLNTEAFF. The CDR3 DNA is TGTGCCAGCAGACATCGGGTCCTGAACACTGAAGCTTTCTTT.

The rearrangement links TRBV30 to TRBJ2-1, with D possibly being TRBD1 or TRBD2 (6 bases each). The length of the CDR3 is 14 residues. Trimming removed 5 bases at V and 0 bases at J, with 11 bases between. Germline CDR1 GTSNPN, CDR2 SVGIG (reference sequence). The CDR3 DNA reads TGTGCCTGGGGAGGGGGAAGCTCCTACAATGAGCAGTTCTTC. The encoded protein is CAWGGGSSYNEQFF.

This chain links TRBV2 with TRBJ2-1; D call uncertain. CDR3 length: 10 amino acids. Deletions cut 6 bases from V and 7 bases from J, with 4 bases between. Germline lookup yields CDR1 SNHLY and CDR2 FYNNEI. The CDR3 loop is CASRRNEQFF. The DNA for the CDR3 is TGTGCCAGCAGACGGAATGAGCAGTTCTTC.

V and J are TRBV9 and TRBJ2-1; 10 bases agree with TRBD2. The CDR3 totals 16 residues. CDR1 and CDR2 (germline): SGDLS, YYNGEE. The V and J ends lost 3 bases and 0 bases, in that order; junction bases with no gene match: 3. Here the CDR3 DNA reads TGTGCCAGCAGCGGTTCTAGCGGGGGCTCCTACAATGAGCAGTTCTTC. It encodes CASSGSSGGSYNEQFF.

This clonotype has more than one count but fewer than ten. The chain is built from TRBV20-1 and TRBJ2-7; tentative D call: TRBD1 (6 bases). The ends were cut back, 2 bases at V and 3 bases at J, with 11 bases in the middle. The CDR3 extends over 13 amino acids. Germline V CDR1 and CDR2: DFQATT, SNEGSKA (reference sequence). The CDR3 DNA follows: TGCAGTGCTAGACTAGGACAGATCTACGAGCAGTACTTC. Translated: CSARLGQIYEQYF.

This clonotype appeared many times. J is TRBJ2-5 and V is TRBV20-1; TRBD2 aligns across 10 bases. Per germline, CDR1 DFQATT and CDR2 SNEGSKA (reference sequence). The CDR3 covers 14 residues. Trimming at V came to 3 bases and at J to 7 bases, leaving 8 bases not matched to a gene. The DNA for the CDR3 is TGCAGTGCTAGGGTGGTTGGACTAGCGGTGACCCAGTACTTC. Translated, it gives CSARVVGLAVTQYF.

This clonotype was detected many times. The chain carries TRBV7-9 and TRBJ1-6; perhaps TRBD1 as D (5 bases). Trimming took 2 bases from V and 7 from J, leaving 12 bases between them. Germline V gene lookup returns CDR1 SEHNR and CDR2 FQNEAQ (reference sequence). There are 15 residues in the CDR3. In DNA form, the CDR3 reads TGTGCCAGCAGCTTAAGCCCAGGGAGCAATTCACCCCTCCACTTT. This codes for CASSLSPGSNSPLHF.

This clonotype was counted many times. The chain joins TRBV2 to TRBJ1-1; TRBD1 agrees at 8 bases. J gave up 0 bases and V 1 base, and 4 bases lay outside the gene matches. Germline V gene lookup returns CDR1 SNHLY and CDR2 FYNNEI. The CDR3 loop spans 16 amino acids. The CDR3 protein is CASSEVQGAMNTEAFF. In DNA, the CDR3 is TGTGCCAGCAGTGAAGTGCAGGGGGCAATGAACACTGAAGCTTTCTTT.

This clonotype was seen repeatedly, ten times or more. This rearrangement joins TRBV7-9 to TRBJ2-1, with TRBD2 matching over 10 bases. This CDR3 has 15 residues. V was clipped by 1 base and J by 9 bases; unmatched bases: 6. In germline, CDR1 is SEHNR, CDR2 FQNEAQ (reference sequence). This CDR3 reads CASSLVLAGVPEQFF. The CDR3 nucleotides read TGTGCCAGCAGCTTAGTCCTAGCGGGGGTACCTGAGCAGTTCTTC.

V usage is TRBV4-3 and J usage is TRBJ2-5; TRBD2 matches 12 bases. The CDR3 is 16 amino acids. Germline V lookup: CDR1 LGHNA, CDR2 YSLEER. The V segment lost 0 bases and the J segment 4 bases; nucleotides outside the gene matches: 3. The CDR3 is CASSQDPSGGAETQYF. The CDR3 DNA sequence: TGCGCCAGCAGCCAAGACCCTAGCGGGGGGGCAGAGACCCAGTACTTC.

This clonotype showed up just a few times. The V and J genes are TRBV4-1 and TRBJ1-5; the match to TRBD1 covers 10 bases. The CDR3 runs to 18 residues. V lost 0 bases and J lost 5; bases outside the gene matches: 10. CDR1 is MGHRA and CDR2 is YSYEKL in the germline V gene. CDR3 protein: CASSQDFNYGTGDQPQHF. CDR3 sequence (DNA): TGCGCCAGCAGCCAAGATTTCAATTACGGGACAGGGGATCAGCCCCAGCATTTT.

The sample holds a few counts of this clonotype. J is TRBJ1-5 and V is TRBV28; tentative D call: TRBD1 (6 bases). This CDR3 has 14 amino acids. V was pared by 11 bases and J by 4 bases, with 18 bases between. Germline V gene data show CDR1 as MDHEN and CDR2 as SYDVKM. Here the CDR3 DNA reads TGTGCCGGGAAGCCGGGACAAAGTAATCAGCCCCAGCATTTT. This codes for CAGKPGQSNQPQHF.

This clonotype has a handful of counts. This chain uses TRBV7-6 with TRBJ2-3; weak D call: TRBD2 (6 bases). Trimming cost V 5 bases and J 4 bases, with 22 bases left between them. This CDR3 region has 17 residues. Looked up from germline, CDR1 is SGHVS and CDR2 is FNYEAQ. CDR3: CASSPAGRPLSSDTQYF. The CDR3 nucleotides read TGTGCCAGCAGCCCTGCCGGGAGACCGCTTTCCTCAGATACGCAGTATTTT.